This passage covers 10 T cell receptor beta chains from one sample sequenced in a study of T-cell memory formation after mild COVID-19. TCRdb called the 5' RACE reads again in MiXCR, with one record for every CDR3 protein. This sample carries 400,000 to 450,000 distinct CDR3 sequences, approximately 19% of them seen once, and the ten largest clones take roughly 21%. Sequencing was performed on PBMCs or a T cell subset sorted from them (not recorded which). The receptors shown here come from a man aged 18 to 35 who had mild COVID-19 (a few samples of this study predate the infection). Cell type and time point are not known.

The rearrangement links TRBV29-1 to TRBJ2-1; a weak D match, TRBD2 (5 bases). The end of the DNA is better explained by TRBJ2-7, so the J call may be wrong. The CDR3 runs to 12 residues. CDR1 is SQVTM and CDR2 is ANQGSEA in the germline V gene. CDR3 amino acids: CSVVEDSYEQYF. The CDR3 DNA reads TGCAGCGTTGTGGAGGACTCCTACGAGCAGTACTTC.

This clonotype was seen a handful of times. A junction end diverges from the germline sequence, so it may reflect a read error. The chain is built from TRBV30 and TRBJ1-2; D uncertain. The CDR3 has 12 amino acids. In germline, CDR1 is GTSNPN, CDR2 SVGIG (reference sequence). In nucleotides, the CDR3 is TGTGCCTCGAGTTACGTTAACTATGGCTACACCTTC. Translated: CASSYVNYGYTF.

J is TRBJ1-2 and V is TRBV27; 10 bases are a match to TRBD1. V lost 4 bases and J lost 3; bases outside the gene matches: 14. CDR3 length: 18 residues. The germline gives CDR1 MNHEY, CDR2 SMNVEV (reference sequence). CDR3 sequence reads: CASSSPHPGQGKYYGYTF. The CDR3 DNA reads as TGTGCCAGCAGTTCACCCCATCCGGGACAGGGGAAGTACTATGGCTACACCTTC.

Written as DNA, the CDR3 is TGTGCCACCAGCAGAGGGACTTACTCGACAGGTACCTACGAGCAGTACGTC. Translation gives CATSRGTYSTGTYEQYV. This sequence joins TRBV15 and TRBJ2-7; possible D gene TRBD1, 6 bases. The CDR3 consists of 17 residues. Per germline, CDR1 LNHNV and CDR2 YYDKDF (reference sequence). The ends were cut back, 1 base at V and 2 bases at J, with 18 bases in the middle.

The chain combines TRBV28 with TRBJ2-2; D might be TRBD1 (5 bases). The CDR3 is made up of 14 amino acids. The V end lost 8 bases, the J end lost 1 base, and 11 bases lay between the germline ends. CDR1 and CDR2 from the germline V gene are MDHEN and SYDVKM. In DNA, the CDR3 is TGTGCCAGCGGTAGGCAGGGGAACACCGGGGAGCTGTTTTTT. This translates into CASGRQGNTGELFF.

V and J are TRBV23-1 and TRBJ2-7, with 7 bases that match TRBD2. TRBV23-1 is treated as an ORF (open reading frame) with a function not yet certain. V shed 8 bases, J shed 6 bases, and the junction held 13 bases outside the gene matches. This CDR3 spans 14 amino acids. The CDR3 sequence is CASVPGGGAAEQYF. DNA for the CDR3: TGCGCCAGCGTACCGGGAGGTGGGGCGGCCGAGCAGTACTTC.

Written as DNA, the CDR3 is TGTGCCAGCAGTCCCCTGGACAGGGAAGAGACCCAGTACTTC. This encodes CASSPLDREETQYF. The J gene is TRBJ2-5, the V gene TRBV27; 8 positions match TRBD1. Germline-derived CDR1 and CDR2 are MNHEY and SMNVEV (reference sequence). Germline trimming cut 5 bases from V and 3 bases from J; bases unmatched to any gene: 5. The CDR3 covers 14 residues.

In the case of this clonotype: A much larger clone differs from this one at a single base, so this may be a read error. This rearrangement joins TRBV28 to TRBJ2-6; 8 positions match TRBD1. This CDR3 contains 18 residues. The ends lost 4 bases at V and 4 bases at J; junction bases unmatched: 12. Per germline, CDR1 MDHEN and CDR2 SYDVKM. The CDR3 DNA follows: TGTGCCAGCAGTTGGAACAGGGGACAGGTGATGGGGGCCAACGTCCTGACTTTC. Amino acids: CASSWNRGQVMGANVLTF. Combining the CDR3 with reference TRBV28 and TRBJ2-6 gives the whole variable domain DVKVTQSSRYLVKRTGEKVFLECVQDMDHENMFWYRQDPGLGLRLIYFSYDVKMKEKGDIPEGYSVSREKKERFSLILESASTNQTSMYLCASSWNRGQVMGANVLTFGAGSRLTVL.

In its sample, this clonotype was seen a few times. The rearrangement links TRBV9 to TRBJ2-1; 12 bases match TRBD1. J gave up 8 bases and V 3 bases, and 6 bases lay outside the gene matches. This CDR3 contains 15 residues. Germline-derived CDR1 and CDR2 are SGDLS and YYNGEE. The CDR3 loop reads CASSAWGQGADEQFF. CDR3 DNA sequence: TGTGCCAGCAGCGCCTGGGGACAGGGGGCCGATGAGCAGTTCTTC. The whole variable domain, remainder taken from reference TRBV9 and TRBJ2-1, is DSGVTQTPKHLITATGQRVTLRCSPRSGDLSVYWYQQSLDQGLQFLIQYYNGEERAKGNILERFSAQQFPDLHSELNLSSLELGDSALYFCASSAWGQGADEQFFGPGTRLTVL.

Only a few counts were recorded for this clonotype. The chain carries TRBV2 and TRBJ2-7; TRBD2 agrees at 9 bases. The germline CDR1 and CDR2 sequences are SNHLY and FYNNEI. Losses at the gene ends were 1 base for V and 4 bases for J; bases not matched to a gene: 8. The CDR3 is 16 amino acids. The CDR3 loop reads CASSEVSGGSQYEQYF. In DNA, the CDR3 is TGTGCCAGCAGTGAAGTTAGCGGGGGATCCCAGTACGAGCAGTACTTC.